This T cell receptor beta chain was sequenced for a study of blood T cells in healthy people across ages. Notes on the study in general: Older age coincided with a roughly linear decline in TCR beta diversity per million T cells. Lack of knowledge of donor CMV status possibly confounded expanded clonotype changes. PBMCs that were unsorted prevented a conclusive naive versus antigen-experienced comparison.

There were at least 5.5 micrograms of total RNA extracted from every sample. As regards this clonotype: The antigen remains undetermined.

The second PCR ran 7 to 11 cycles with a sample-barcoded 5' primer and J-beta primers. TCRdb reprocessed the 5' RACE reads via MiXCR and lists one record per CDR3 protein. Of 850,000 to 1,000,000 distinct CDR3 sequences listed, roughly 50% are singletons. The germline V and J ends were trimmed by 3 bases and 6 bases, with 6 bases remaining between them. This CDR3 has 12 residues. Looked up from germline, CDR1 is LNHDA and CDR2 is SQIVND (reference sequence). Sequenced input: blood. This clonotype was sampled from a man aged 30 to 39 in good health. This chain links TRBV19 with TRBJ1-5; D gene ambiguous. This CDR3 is CASSIVFQPQHF. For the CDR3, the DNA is TGTGCCAGTAGTATTGTCTTTCAGCCCCAGCATTTT.